Below, 9 T cell receptor beta chains from the same sample are listed, as sequenced in a study of tumor and adjacent non-tumor tissue in lung cancer. Three rounds of nested PCR, following a modified ARM-PCR protocol, produced the TCRbeta library. Via MiXCR, TCRdb re-called the multiplex PCR reads, giving one row per CDR3 protein. This repertoire shows 75,000 to 80,000 distinct CDR3 sequences, approximately 82% found once; its top ten account for under 40%. The template was RNA from unsorted bulk tissue. This non-tumor lung sample came from over 3 cm beyond the tumor edge. Sequenced input: distant non-tumor lung tissue. These receptors were collected from a man in his 70s with non-small cell lung cancer.

This chain connects TRBV7-8 to TRBJ2-5, with TRBD1 identical over 9 bases. The V segment lost 4 bases and the J segment 4 bases; nucleotides outside the gene matches: 16. Germline V lookup: CDR1 SGHVS, CDR2 FQNEAQ. The CDR3 loop spans 18 amino acids. CDR3 in DNA: TGTGCCAGCAGCTCACAGGGGGCTGGGGCAATGATTCGAGAGACCCAGTACTTC. This translates into CASSSQGAGAMIRETQYF.

The rearrangement uses TRBV28 and TRBJ2-7, with TRBD1 identical over 7 bases. Germline V gene sequence: CDR1 MDHEN, CDR2 SYDVKM. CDR3 length equals 13 residues. The V and J ends lost 7 bases and 4 bases, in that order; junction bases with no gene match: 7. CDR3 nucleotides: TGTGCCAGCAACCCGACGGACAGGTACGAGCAGTACTTC. Its translation is CASNPTDRYEQYF. Based on the CDR3 plus reference TRBV28 and TRBJ2-7, the full variable domain is DVKVTQSSRYLVKRTGEKVFLECVQDMDHENMFWYRQDPGLGLRLIYFSYDVKMKEKGDIPEGYSVSREKKERFSLILESASTNQTSMYLCASNPTDRYEQYFGPGTRLTVT.

Points on this clonotype: The junction departs from germline at one end; a sequencing error may be responsible. The rearrangement joins TRBV6-5 to TRBJ2-2, with D possibly called TRBD1 or TRBD2 (5 bases each). The CDR3 contains 13 residues. Germline values: CDR1 MNHEY, CDR2 SVGAGI. CDR3 protein: CASSYWGIGELIF. The CDR3 DNA is TGTGCAAGCAGTTACTGGGGCATCGGGGAGCTGATTTTT.

About this clonotype itself: One junction end does not reproduce the germline sequence, and a read error may be involved. V gene TRBV20-1 combines with J gene TRBJ2-7; 13 nucleotides match TRBD2. This CDR3 is 14 amino acids long. Germline CDR1 DFQATT, CDR2 SNEGSKA (reference sequence). The CDR3: CNATGTSGTYEQYF. The CDR3 DNA is TGCAATGCTACGGGGACTAGCGGGACGTACGAGCAGTACTTC.

Comments on this clonotype: One junction end disagrees with the germline gene, perhaps due to a read error. The chain recombines TRBV4-1 with TRBJ2-7; tentative D call: TRBD2 (6 bases). This CDR3 region has 14 residues. Germline V gene lookup returns CDR1 MGHRA and CDR2 YSYEKL. The CDR3 coding sequence is TGCGCCAACAGCCCGGGGGATAACTCCTACGAGCAGTACTTC. Its translation: CANSPGDNSYEQYF.

The J gene is TRBJ1-1, the V gene TRBV28; D call uncertain. V lost 5 bases and J lost 3, with 16 bases in between. The CDR3 has 15 residues. CDR1 is MDHEN, CDR2 SYDVKM, per germline. This CDR3 reads CASSTPLREDTEAFF. The CDR3 DNA reads as TGTGCCAGCAGTACACCCCTTCGTGAGGACACTGAAGCTTTCTTT.

Many counts were recorded for this clonotype. This may come from a read error, since a much larger clone is one base off. This sequence joins TRBV10-2 and TRBJ2-3, with D uncertain. Germline V gene sequence: CDR1 WSHSY, CDR2 SAAADI. The V and J ends lost 4 bases and 2 bases respectively, with 4 bases between them. This CDR3 spans 12 amino acids. CDR3 coding DNA: TGCGCCAGCAGTGGGAACACAGATACGCAGTATTTT. It translates to CASSGNTDTQYF.

This clonotype occurred once. This sequence may be a read error, since a much larger clone differs from it by one base. The limits of the CDR3 on the DNA are not certain, so only TCRdb's listed CDR3 is given. The J gene is TRBJ2-7, the V gene TRBV5-5. The CDR3 region is 14 residues in length, termini included. CDR1 and CDR2 from the germline V gene are SGHKS and YYEKEE (reference sequence). The CDR3 reads CASSWGRGSYEKYF.

There are a few counts of this clonotype. Possible read error: a much larger clone is one base away. The chain's CDR3 is CASSLQGTCSPLHF. The DNA of the CDR3 is TGCGCCAGCAGCCTACAGGGGACATGTTCACCCCTCCACTTT. The chain recombines TRBV5-1 with TRBJ1-6, with TRBD1 identical over 7 bases. The length of the CDR3 is 14 residues. Germline assignment: CDR1 SGHRS and CDR2 YFSETQ. V dropped 4 bases and J dropped 9; count of bases not matched to a gene: 7.